The source of this TCR beta chain is a study of OX40 agonist ivuxolimab in advanced cancers. Baseline, cycle 4 day 1, and cycle 7 day 1 were the blood sampling points. V was pared by 0 bases and J by 5 bases, with 6 bases of the junction left unmatched. The germline V gene has CDR1 MNHEY and CDR2 SVGAGI. CDR3 length: 15 amino acids. The assay was immunoSEQ multiplex PCR, and TCRdb's table has in-frame clones only and misses some. The table has about 50,000 clones, roughly 80% seen once. This TCR came from an adult with an advanced solid tumor such as melanoma, head and neck, liver or kidney cancer. The sequencing here drew on CD4+ or CD8+ T cells sorted from blood, taken in a trial of the OX40 agonist ivuxolimab. This chain connects TRBV6-5 to TRBJ2-7; 8 nucleotides match TRBD1. Here the CDR3 DNA reads TGTGCCAGCAGTTACTCTGGACAGGGAAACAACGAGCAGTACTTC. Its translation: CASSYSGQGNNEQYF.